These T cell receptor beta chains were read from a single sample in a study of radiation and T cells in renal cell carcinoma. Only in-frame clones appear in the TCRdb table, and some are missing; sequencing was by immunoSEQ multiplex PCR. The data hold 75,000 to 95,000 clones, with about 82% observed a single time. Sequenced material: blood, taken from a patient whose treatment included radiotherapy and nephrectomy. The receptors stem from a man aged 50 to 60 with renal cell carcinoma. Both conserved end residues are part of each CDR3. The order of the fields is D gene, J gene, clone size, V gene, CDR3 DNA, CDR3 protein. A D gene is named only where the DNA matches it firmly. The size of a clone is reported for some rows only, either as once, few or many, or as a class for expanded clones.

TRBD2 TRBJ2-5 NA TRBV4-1 TGCGCCAGCAGCCTAACGACTCAGCGGGGCCCCCAAGAGACCCAGTACTTC CASSLTTQRGPQETQYF
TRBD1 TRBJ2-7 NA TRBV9 TGTGCCAGCAGCACTACCGGGACAGAGCACTACGAGCAGTACTTC CASSTTGTEHYEQYF
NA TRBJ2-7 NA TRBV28 TGTGCCAGCAGTTTAGGATCGGGCTACGAGCAGTACTTC CASSLGSGYEQYF
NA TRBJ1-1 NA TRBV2 TGTGCCAGCAGTGTGTACGTGAACACTGAAGCTTTCTTT CASSVYVNTEAFF
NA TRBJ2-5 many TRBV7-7 TGTGCTAGCAGCTTAGAACAAGAGACCCAGTACTTC CASSLEQETQYF
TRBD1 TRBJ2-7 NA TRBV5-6 TGTGCCAGCAGCGAAAAAAGACCGGGACAGAGATACGAGCAGTACTTC CASSEKRPGQRYEQYF
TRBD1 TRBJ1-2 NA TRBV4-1 TGCGCCAGCAGCCAAGGGACAGGGGACTATGGCTACACCTTC CASSQGTGDYGYTF
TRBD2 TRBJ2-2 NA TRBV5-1 TGCGCCAGCAGCTTGATCCCTAGCGGGAGTAACACCGGGGAGCTGTTTTTT CASSLIPSGSNTGELFF
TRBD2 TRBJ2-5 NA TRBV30 TGTGCCTGGCGAATAGCGGGGGGATTCCAAGAGACCCAGTACTTC CAWRIAGGFQETQYF
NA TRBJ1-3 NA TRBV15 TGTGCCACCAGCCAGGGCACTTCTGGAAACACCATATATTTT CATSQGTSGNTIYF
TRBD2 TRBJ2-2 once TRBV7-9 TGTGCCAGCAGCCCTGGACTAGCGGGAAACACCGGGGAGCTGTTTTTT CASSPGLAGNTGELFF
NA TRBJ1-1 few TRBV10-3 TGTGCCATCAGTGACCAAACTAGGAACACTGAAGCTTTCTTT CAISDQTRNTEAFF
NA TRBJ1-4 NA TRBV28 TGTGCCAGCAGGGAGACTGAAAAACTGTTTTTT CASRETEKLFF
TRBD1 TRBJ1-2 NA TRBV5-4 TGTGCCAGCAGCGAAGGACAGGGAAGGGATGGCTACACCTTC CASSEGQGRDGYTF
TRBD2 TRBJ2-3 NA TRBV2 TGTGCCAGCAGCACGGTAGCGGGGAGCACAGATACGCAGTATTTT CASSTVAGSTDTQYF
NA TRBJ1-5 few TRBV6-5 TGTGCCAGCAGTTATGGTTTGAATCAGCCCCAGCATTTT CASSYGLNQPQHF
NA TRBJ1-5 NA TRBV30 TGTGCCTGGTCTATGACGGGAATCAATCAGCCCCAGCATTTT CAWSMTGINQPQHF
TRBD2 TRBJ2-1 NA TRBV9 TGTGCCAGCAGCCCCGAACCCCCGGGGGGTTTCCGTGAGCAGTTCTTC CASSPEPPGGFREQFF
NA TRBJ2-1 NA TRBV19 TGTGCCAGTGGGGAGACCTCAAGCTCCTACAATGAGCAGTTCTTC CASGETSSSYNEQFF
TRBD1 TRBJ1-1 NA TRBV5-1 TGCGCCAGCAGCGAACAGGGGTATACTGAAGCTTTCTTT CASSEQGYTEAFF
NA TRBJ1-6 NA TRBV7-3 TGTGCCAGCAGCTTAATCCCAGGACTTAATTCACCCCTCCACTTT CASSLIPGLNSPLHF
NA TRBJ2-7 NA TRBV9 TGTGCCAGCAGCGTAGGCGGGACGTTCCGATCCGAGCAGTACTTC CASSVGGTFRSEQYF
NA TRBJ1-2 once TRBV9 TGTGCCAGCAGCGCGAACAGAGGGGCGGAGGGCTACACCTTC CASSANRGAEGYTF
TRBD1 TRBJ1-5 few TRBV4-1 TGCGCCAGCAGCCATAGGACAGGGGACAATCAGCCCCAGCATTTT CASSHRTGDNQPQHF
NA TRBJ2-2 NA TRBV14 TGTGCCAGCAGCATGACTAGGGGAAGGCACGGGGAGCTGTTTTTT CASSMTRGRHGELFF
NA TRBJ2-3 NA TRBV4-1 TGCGCCAGCGTGGGGGGGCGGTGGGATACGCAGTATTTT CASVGGRWDTQYF
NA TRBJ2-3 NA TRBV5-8 TGTGCCAGCAGCTTGAAGAGGGGTGGCACACGGTATTTT CASSLKRGGTRYF
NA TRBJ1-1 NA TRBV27 TGTGCCAGCAGCCGGGGAGGCACTGAAGCTTTCTTT CASSRGGTEAFF
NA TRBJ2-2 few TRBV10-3 TGTGCCATCAGTGAGGGGACACCCTCCGGGGAGCTGTTTTTT CAISEGTPSGELFF
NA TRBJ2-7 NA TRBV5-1 TGCGCCAGCAGCTTCGAGGACGAGCAGTACTTC CASSFEDEQYF
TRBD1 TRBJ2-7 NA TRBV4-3 TGCGCCAGCAGCCAAGATACAGGGGGCATCGACGAGCAGTACTTC CASSQDTGGIDEQYF
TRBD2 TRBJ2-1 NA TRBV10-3 TGTGCCACCATTAGGACTAGCGGGAGCTCCTACAATGAGCAGTTCTTC CATIRTSGSSYNEQFF
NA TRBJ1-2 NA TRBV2 TGTGCCGGAGGGACGGAGAACTATGGCTACACCTTC CAGGTENYGYTF
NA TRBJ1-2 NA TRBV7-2 TGTGCCAGCACCGCCGGAGGGGTGGGGTATGGCTACACCTTC CASTAGGVGYGYTF
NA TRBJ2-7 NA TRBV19 TGTGCCAGTAGTATGGGGGCTATCTACGAGCAGTACTTC CASSMGAIYEQYF
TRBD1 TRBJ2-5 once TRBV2 TGTGCCAGCAGTAACCCGGGACAGGGGGCAGAGACCCAGTACTTC CASSNPGQGAETQYF
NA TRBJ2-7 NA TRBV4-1 TGCGCCAGCAGAAATAATCTAGCGACCTCCTACGAGCAGTACTTC CASRNNLATSYEQYF
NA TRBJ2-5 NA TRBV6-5 TGTGCCAGCAGTTATAATTGGGAGACCCAGTACTTC CASSYNWETQYF
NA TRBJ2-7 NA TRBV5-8 TGTGCCAGCAGCTTGGGGCAGGGCTTCTCCTACGAGCAGTACTTC CASSLGQGFSYEQYF
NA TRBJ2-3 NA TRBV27 TGTGCCAGCAGTTTACAGAGGGCAGATACGCAGTATTTT CASSLQRADTQYF
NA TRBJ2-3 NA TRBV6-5 TGTGCCAGCAGTTACTCGTATTACCCGTCAACAGATACGCAGTATTTT CASSYSYYPSTDTQYF
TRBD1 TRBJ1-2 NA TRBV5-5 TGTGCCAGCAGCTTTAGGACAGGGGAAGGCTACACCTTC CASSFRTGEGYTF
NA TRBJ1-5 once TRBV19 TGTGCCAGTAGTATGCGGCTCGGCAGGGATCCGCAGCCCCAGCATTTT CASSMRLGRDPQPQHF
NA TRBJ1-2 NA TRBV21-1 TGTGCCAGCAGCGGACGTATAGGCCCCGAGGGGGCGCTTGGCTACACCTTC CASSGRIGPEGALGYTF
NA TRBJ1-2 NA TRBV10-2 TGCGCCAGCAGTGAGTCGAGCGTTGTCTATGGCTACACCTTC CASSESSVVYGYTF
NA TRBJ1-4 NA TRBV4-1 TGCGCCAGCAGCCAAGATGCGCCACATACTAATGAAAAACTGTTTTTT CASSQDAPHTNEKLFF
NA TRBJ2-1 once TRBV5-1 TGCGCCAGCAGCTTGGGACCGACCAACCCCAATGAGCAGTTCTTC CASSLGPTNPNEQFF
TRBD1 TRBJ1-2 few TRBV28 TGTGCCAGCAGTTTAAACAGGGGGCTCTATGGCTACACCTTC CASSLNRGLYGYTF
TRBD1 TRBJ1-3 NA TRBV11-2 TGTGCCAGCAGCCCCACCGGGACAGGGGGAAACACCATATATTTT CASSPTGTGGNTIYF
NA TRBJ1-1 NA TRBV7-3 TGTGCCAGCAGCCCGTCCCTCGGAACTGAAGCTTTCTTT CASSPSLGTEAFF
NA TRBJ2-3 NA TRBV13 TGTGCCAGCAGCTCCCAAAGCGACTATCAACCGCAGTATTTT CASSSQSDYQPQYF
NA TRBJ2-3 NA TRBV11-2 TGTGCCAGCAGCTTAGGACTGTATGGGAATACGCAGTATTTT CASSLGLYGNTQYF
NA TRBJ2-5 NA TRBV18 TGTGCCAGCCACGGGGCTGCTTGGGAGACCCAGTACTTC CASHGAAWETQYF
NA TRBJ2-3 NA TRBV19 TGTGCCAGTAGTAAAACATGGGACGGGGATACGCAGTATTTT CASSKTWDGDTQYF
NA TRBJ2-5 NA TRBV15 TGTGCCACCAGCAGAGATAAGGGACCCCGAAGGGGGCAAGAGACCCAGTACTTC CATSRDKGPRRGQETQYF
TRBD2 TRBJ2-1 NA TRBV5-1 TGCGCCAGCAGGACTAGCGGGGGTAACAATGAGCAGTTCTTC CASRTSGGNNEQFF